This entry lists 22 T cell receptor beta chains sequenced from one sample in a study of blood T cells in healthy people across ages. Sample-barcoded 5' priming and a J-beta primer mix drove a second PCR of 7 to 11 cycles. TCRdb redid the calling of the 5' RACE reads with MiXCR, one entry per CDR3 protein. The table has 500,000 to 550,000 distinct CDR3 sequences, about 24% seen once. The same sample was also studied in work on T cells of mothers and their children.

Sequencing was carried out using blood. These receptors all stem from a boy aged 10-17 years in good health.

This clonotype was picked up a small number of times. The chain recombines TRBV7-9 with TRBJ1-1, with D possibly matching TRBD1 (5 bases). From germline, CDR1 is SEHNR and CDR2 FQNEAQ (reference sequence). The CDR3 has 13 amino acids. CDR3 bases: TGTGCGTCTCAGGGTCCGATGAACACTGAAGCTTTCTTT. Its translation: CASQGPMNTEAFF.

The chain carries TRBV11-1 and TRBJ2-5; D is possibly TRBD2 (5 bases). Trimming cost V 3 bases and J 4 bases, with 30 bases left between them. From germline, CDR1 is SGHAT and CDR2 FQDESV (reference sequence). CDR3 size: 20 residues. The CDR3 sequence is CASSLTFQLQRGVPRETQYF. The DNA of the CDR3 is TGTGCCAGCAGCTTGACTTTCCAGCTGCAACGGGGAGTCCCAAGAGAGACCCAGTACTTC.

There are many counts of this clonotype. The CDR3 DNA reads as TGTGCCAGCAGCGTAGATTATTCTAGCTCCTACGAGCAGTACTTC. Its protein product is CASSVDYSSSYEQYF. The chain joins TRBV9 to TRBJ2-7; D is unclear. Germline V CDR1 and CDR2: SGDLS, YYNGEE. CDR3 length equals 15 residues. V was pared by 0 bases and J by 0 bases, with 10 bases between.

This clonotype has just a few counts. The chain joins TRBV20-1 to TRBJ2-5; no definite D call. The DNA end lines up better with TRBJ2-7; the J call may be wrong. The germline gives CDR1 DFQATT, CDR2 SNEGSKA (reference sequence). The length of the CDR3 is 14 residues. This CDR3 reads CSASLQVISYEQYF. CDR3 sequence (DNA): TGCAGTGCTAGTTTGCAGGTGATCTCCTACGAGCAGTACTTC.

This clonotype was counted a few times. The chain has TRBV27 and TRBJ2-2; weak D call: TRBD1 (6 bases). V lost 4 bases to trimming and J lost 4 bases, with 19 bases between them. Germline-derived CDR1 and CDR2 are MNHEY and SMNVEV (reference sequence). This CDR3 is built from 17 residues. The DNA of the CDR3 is TGTGCCAGCAGTTCAAATGGTGACTGGGACATCACCGGGGAGCTGTTTTTT. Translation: CASSSNGDWDITGELFF.

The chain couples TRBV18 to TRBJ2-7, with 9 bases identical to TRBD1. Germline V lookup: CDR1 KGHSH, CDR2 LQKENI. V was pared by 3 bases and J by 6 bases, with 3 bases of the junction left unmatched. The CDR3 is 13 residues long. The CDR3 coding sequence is TGTGCCAGCTCACCGGGGGACAGGGCCGAGCAGTACTTC. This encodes CASSPGDRAEQYF.

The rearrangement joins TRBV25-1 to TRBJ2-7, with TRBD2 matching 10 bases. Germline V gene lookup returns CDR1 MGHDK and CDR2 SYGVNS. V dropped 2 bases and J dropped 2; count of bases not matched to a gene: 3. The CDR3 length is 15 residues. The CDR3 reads CASSELAGEAYEQYF. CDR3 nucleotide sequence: TGTGCCAGCAGTGAACTAGCGGGAGAGGCCTACGAGCAGTACTTC.

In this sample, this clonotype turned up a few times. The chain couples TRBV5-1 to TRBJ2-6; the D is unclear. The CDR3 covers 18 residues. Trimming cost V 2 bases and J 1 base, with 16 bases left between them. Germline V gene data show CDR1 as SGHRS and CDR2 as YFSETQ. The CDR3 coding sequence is TGCGCCAGCAGCTTCACAGAACAAGTTGGTTCTGGGGCCAACGTCCTGACTTTC. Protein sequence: CASSFTEQVGSGANVLTF.

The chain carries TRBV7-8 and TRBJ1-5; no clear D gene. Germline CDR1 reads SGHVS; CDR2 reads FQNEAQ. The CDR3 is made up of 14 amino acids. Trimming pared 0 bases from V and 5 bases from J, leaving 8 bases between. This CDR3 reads CASSLAGFYQPQHF. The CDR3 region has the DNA TGTGCCAGCAGCTTAGCAGGGTTTTATCAGCCCCAGCATTTT.

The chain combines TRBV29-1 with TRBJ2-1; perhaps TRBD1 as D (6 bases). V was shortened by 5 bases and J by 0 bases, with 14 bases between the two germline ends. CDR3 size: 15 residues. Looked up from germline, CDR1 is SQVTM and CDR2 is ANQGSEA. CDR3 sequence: CSVSGTTSSYNEQFF. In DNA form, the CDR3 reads TGCAGCGTTTCCGGGACAACGAGCTCCTACAATGAGCAGTTCTTC.

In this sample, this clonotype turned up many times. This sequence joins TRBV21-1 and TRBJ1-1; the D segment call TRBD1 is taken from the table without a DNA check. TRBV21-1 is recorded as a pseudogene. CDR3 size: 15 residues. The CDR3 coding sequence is TGTGCCAGCAGCAAAGCCGGGAAGGAGGGCACTGAAGCTTTCTTT. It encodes CASSKAGKEGTEAFF.

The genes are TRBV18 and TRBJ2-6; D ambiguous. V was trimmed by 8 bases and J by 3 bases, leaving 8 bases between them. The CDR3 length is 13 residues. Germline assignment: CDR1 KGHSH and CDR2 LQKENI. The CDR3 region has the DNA TGTGCCAGCGCCTCTGTTGGGGCCAACGTCCTGACTTTC. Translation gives CASASVGANVLTF.

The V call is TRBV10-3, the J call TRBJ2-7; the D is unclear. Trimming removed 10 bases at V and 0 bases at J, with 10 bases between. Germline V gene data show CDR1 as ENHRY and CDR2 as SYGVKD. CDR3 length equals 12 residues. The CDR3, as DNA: TGTGCCACCGGCAATGACTCCTACGAGCAGTACTTC. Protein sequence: CATGNDSYEQYF.

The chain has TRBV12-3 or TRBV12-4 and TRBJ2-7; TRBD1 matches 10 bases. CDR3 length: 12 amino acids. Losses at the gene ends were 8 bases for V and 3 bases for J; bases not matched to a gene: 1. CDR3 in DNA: TGTGCCAGCGGACAGGGGGGCTACGAGCAGTACTTC. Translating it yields CASGQGGYEQYF.

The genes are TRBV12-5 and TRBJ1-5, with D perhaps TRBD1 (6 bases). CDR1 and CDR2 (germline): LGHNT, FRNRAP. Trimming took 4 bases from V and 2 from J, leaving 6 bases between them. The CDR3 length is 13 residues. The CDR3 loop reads CASGSGGNQPQHF. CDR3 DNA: TGTGCTAGTGGTTCAGGGGGCAATCAGCCCCAGCATTTT. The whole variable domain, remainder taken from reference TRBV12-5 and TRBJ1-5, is DARVTQTPRHKVTEMGQEVTMRCQPILGHNTVFWYRQTMMQGLELLAYFRNRAPLDDSGMPKDRFSAEMPDATLATLKIQPSEPRDSAVYFCASGSGGNQPQHFGDGTRLSIL.

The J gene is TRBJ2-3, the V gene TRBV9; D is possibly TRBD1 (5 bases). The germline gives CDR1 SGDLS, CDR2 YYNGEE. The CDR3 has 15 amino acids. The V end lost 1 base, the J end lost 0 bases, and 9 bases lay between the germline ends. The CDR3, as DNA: TGTGCCAGCAGCGTATGGCAGGGCAGCACAGATACGCAGTATTTT. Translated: CASSVWQGSTDTQYF.

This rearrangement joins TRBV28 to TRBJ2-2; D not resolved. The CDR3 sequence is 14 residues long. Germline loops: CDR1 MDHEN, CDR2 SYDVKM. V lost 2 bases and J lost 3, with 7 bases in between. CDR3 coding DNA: TGTGCCAGCAGTTTAATAGGAGACACCGGGGAGCTGTTTTTT. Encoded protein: CASSLIGDTGELFF.

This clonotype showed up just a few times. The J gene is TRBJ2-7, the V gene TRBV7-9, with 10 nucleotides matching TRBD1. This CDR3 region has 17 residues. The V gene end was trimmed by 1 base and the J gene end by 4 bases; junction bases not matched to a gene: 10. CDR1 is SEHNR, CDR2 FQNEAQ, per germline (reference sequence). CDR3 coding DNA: TGTGCCAGCAGCTTAGATTCTAGGGGACAGGGGACATACGAGCAGTACTTC. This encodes CASSLDSRGQGTYEQYF.

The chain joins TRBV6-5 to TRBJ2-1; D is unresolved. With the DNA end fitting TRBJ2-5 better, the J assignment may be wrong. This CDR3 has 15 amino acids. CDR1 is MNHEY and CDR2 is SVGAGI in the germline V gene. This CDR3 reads CASSYSILTGETQYF. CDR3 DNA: TGTGCCAGCAGTTACTCGATCTTAACCGGAGAGACCCAGTACTTC.

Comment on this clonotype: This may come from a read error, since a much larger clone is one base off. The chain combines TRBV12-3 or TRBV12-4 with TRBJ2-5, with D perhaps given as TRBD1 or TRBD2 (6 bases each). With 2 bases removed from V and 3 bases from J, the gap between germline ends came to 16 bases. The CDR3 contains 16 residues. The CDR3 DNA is TGTGCCAGCAGTTTAATCCGGGTGGGGGGCAAAGAGACCCAGTACTTC. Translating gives CASSLIRVGGKETQYF.

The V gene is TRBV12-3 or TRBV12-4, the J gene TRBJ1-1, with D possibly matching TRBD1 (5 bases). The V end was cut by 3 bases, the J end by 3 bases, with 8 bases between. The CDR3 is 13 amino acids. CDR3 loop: CASSFEQDTEAFF. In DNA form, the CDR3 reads TGTGCCAGCAGTTTCGAACAGGACACTGAAGCTTTCTTT.

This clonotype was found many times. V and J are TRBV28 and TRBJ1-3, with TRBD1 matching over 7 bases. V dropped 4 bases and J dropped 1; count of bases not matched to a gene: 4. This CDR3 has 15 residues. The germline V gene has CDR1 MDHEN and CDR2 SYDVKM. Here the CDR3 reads CASSYRGLSGNTIYF. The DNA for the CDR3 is TGTGCCAGCAGTTACAGGGGACTTTCTGGAAACACCATATATTTT.